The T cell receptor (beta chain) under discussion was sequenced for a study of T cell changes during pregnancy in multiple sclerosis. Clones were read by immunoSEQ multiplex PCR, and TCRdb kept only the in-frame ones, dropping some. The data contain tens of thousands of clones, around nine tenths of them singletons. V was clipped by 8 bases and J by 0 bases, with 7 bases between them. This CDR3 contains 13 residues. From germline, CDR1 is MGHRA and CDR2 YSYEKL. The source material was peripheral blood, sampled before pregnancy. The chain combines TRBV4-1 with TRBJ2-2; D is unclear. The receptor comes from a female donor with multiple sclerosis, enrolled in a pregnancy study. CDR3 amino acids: CASGLANTGELFF. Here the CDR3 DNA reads TGCGCCAGCGGTCTAGCGAACACCGGGGAGCTGTTTTTT.